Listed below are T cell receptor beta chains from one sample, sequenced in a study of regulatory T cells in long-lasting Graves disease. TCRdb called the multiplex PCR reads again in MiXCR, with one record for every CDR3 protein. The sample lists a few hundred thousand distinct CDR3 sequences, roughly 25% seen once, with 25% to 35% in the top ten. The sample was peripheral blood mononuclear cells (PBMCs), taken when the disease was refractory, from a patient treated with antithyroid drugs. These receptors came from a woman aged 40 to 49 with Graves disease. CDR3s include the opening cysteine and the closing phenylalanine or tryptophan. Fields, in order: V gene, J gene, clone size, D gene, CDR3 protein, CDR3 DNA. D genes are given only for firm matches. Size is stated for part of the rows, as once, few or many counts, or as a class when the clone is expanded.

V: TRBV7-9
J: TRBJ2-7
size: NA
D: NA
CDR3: CASSRLEVSYEQYF
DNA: TGTGCCAGCAGCCGGCTGGAGGTCTCCTACGAGCAGTACTTC

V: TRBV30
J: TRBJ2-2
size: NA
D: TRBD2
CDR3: CAWRGAGGPGTGELFF
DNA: TGTGCCTGGAGGGGAGCGGGAGGGCCAGGCACCGGGGAGCTGTTTTTT

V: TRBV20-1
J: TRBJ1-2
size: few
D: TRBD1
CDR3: CSAMLIVTGVNYGYTF
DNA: TGCAGTGCTATGCTGATTGTGACAGGGGTTAACTATGGCTACACCTTC

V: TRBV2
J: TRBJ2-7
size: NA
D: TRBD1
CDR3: CASSRDRGLDEQYF
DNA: TGTGCCAGCAGCCGGGACAGGGGGTTGGACGAGCAGTACTTC

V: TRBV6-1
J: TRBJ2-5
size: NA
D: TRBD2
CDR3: CASSRGHTGGETQYF
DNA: TGTGCCAGCAGCCGCGGTCACACGGGAGGAGAGACCCAGTACTTC

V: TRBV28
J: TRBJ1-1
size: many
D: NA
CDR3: CASSLLINTEAFF
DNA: TGTGCCAGCAGTTTATTGATCAACACTGAAGCTTTCTTT

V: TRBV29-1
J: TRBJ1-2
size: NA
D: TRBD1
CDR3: CSDAGGYNYGYTF
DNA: TGCAGCGACGCAGGGGGGTATAACTATGGCTACACCTTC

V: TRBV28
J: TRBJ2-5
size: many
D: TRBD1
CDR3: CASIEGASQETQYF
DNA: TGTGCCAGCATTGAGGGGGCCTCCCAAGAGACCCAGTACTTC

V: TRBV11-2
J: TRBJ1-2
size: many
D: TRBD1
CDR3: CASSFVGQGHYTF
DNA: TGTGCCAGCAGCTTTGTGGGACAGGGACACTACACCTTC

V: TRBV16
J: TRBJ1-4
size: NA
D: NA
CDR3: CASSRMRMGNEKLFF
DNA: TGTGCCAGCAGCCGAATGCGTATGGGTAATGAAAAACTGTTTTTT

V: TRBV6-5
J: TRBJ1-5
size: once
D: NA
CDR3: CASSYEGVAALSNQPQHF
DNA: TGTGCCAGCAGTTACGAGGGGGTTGCAGCTTTGAGCAATCAGCCCCAGCATTTT

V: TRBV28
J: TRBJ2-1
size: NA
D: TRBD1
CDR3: CASRLRLQGPEQFF
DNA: TGTGCCAGCAGACTACGGTTACAGGGGCCTGAGCAGTTCTTC

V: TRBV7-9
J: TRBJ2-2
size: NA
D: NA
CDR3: CASSLRDGYTGELFF
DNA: TGTGCCAGCAGCTTACGGGACGGGTACACCGGGGAGCTGTTTTTT

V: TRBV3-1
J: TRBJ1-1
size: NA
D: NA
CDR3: CASSQEEGAAFF
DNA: TGTGCCAGCAGCCAAGAGGAAGGGGCAGCTTTCTTT

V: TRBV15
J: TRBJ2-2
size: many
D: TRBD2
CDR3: CATGGAGGTATGELFF
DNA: TGTGCCACCGGGGGAGCGGGAGGGACGGCCACCGGGGAGCTGTTTTTT

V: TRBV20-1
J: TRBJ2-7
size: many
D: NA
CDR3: CSARQDEQYF
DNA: TGCAGTGCTCGACAGGACGAGCAGTACTTC

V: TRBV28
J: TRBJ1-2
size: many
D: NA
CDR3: CASSPSDIFPRHGYTF
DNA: TGTGCCAGCAGCCCCTCGGACATCTTCCCTCGGCATGGCTACACCTTC

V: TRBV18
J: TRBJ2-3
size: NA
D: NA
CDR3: CASSPPAQDTQYF
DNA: TGTGCCAGCTCACCACCTGCACAGGATACGCAGTATTTT

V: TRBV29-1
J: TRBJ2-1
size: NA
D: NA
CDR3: CSVEGAVVISEQFF
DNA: TGCAGCGTTGAAGGGGCTGTGGTAATAAGTGAGCAGTTCTTC

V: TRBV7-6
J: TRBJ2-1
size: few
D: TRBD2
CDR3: CASSFPRAGGTYNEQFF
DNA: TGTGCCAGCAGCTTTCCCAGGGCGGGAGGTACCTACAATGAGCAGTTCTTC

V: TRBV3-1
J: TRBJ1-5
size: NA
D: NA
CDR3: CASSQEGGANQPQHF
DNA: TGTGCCAGCAGCCAAGAGGGGGGGGCCAATCAGCCCCAGCATTTT

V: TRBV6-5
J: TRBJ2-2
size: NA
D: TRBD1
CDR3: CASSYEGQGIVAGELFF
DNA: TGTGCCAGCAGTTACGAAGGACAGGGGATCGTGGCCGGGGAGCTGTTTTTT

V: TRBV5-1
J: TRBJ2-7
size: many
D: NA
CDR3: CASSWDQSTKQYF
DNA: TGCGCCAGCAGCTGGGACCAGTCTACGAAGCAGTACTTC

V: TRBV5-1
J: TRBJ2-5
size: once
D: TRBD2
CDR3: CASSWGREETQYF
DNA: TGCGCCAGCAGCTGGGGGAGGGAAGAGACCCAGTACTTC

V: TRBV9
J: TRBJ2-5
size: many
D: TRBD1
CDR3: CASSPRTGQTQYF
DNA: TGTGCCAGCAGTCCCCGGACAGGCCAGACCCAGTACTTC

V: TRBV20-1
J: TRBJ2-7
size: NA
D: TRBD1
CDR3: CSARDRGTGPYEQYF
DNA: TGCAGTGCTAGAGATCGAGGGACAGGGCCCTACGAGCAGTACTTC

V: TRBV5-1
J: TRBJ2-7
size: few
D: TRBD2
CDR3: CASTRLAGAHEQYF
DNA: TGCGCCAGCACTAGACTAGCGGGGGCCCACGAGCAGTACTTC

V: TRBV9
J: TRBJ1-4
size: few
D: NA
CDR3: CASSVALSQQDEKLFF
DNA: TGTGCCAGCAGCGTAGCTCTATCGCAGCAAGATGAAAAACTGTTTTTT

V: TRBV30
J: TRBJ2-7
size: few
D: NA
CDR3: CAWMTRGSYEQYF
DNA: TGTGCCTGGATGACCAGGGGCTCCTACGAGCAGTACTTC

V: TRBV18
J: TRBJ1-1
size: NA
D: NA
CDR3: CASSGDQNTEAFF
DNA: TGTGCCAGCTCCGGCGATCAAAACACTGAAGCTTTCTTT

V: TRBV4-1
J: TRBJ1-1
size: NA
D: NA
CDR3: CASSALGGRPEAFF
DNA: TGCGCCAGCAGCGCCCTTGGGGGGAGGCCTGAAGCTTTCTTT

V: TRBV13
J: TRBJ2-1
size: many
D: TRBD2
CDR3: CASSGLEREGREQFF
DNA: TGTGCCAGCAGCGGCTTGGAGCGGGAGGGCCGTGAGCAGTTCTTC

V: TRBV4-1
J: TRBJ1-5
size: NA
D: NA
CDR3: CASSQSRRLNNQPQHF
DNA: TGCGCCAGCAGCCAATCGAGACGCCTAAACAATCAGCCCCAGCATTTT

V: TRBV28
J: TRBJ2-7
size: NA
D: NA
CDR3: CASSITGPPYEQYF
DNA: TGTGCCAGCAGTATAACGGGGCCACCCTACGAGCAGTACTTC

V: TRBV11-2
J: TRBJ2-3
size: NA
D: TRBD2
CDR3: CASSALAGPDTQYF
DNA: TGTGCCAGCAGCGCTCTAGCGGGACCAGATACGCAGTATTTT

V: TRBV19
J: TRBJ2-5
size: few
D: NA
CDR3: CASRGAQETQYF
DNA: TGTGCCAGTAGAGGGGCGCAGGAGACCCAGTACTTC

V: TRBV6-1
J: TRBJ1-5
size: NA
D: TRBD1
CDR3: CASSRTGDSNQPQHF
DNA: TGTGCCAGCAGCAGGACAGGAGATAGCAATCAGCCCCAGCATTTT

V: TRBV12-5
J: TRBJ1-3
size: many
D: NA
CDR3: CASGSDRNTIYF
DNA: TGTGCTAGTGGTTCGGACAGAAACACCATATATTTT

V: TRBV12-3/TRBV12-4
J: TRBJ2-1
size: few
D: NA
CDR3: CASSPISLADSYNEQFF
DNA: TGTGCCAGCAGTCCAATTTCCTTAGCGGACTCCTACAATGAGCAGTTCTTC

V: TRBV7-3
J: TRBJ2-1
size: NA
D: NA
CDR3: CASPANEQFF
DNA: TGTGCCAGCCCGGCCAATGAGCAGTTCTTC

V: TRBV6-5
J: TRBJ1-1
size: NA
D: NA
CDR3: CASSYLSTGNTEAFF
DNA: TGTGCCAGCAGTTACCTATCGACAGGCAACACTGAAGCTTTCTTT

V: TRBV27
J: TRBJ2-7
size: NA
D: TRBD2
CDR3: CATHPGGSLEQYF
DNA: TGTGCCACCCATCCGGGGGGATCCCTCGAGCAGTACTTC

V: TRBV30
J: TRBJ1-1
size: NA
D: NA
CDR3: CAWTFRRPSLNTEAFF
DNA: TGTGCCTGGACCTTCCGACGGCCATCCTTGAACACTGAAGCTTTCTTT

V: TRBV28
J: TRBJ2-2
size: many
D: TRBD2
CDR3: CASSHVFGGAGELFF
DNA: TGTGCCAGCAGTCATGTCTTCGGGGGGGCCGGGGAGCTGTTTTTT

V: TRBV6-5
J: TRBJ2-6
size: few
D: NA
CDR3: CASSYGKQTGANVLTF
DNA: TGTGCCAGCAGCTACGGGAAACAGACTGGGGCCAACGTCCTGACTTTC

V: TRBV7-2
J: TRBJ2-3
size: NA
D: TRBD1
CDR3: CASSLVAPGTGGDTQYF
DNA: TGTGCCAGCAGCTTAGTAGCCCCCGGGACAGGGGGAGATACGCAGTATTTT

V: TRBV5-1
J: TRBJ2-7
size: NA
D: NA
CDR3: CASSVGLSTYEQYF
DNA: TGCGCCAGCAGCGTAGGACTGTCGACCTACGAGCAGTACTTC

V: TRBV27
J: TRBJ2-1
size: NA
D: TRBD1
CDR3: CASSETGTANYNEQFF
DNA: TGTGCCAGCAGTGAAACCGGGACAGCAAACTACAATGAGCAGTTCTTC

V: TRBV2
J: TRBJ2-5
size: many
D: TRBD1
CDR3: CASSGYRGGETQYF
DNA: TGTGCCAGCAGTGGATACAGGGGTGGTGAGACCCAGTACTTC

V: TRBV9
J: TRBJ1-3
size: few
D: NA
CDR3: CASSVEGRGNTIYF
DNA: TGTGCCAGCAGCGTAGAAGGGAGGGGAAACACCATATATTTT

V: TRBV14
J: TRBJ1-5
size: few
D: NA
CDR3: CASSQGGPYSNQPQHF
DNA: TGTGCCAGCAGCCAAGGTGGGCCCTATAGCAATCAGCCCCAGCATTTT